This T cell receptor (beta chain) was recorded in a study of cytomegalovirus exposure and HLA in healthy donors. PCR amplification relied on 60 Vbeta primers (plus 13 Jbeta primers). Assay: immunoSEQ multiplex PCR; the TCRdb copy retains only in-frame clones and omits some. The table has more than 80,000 clones, more than 65% seen once. CDR1 LGHNA and CDR2 YNFKEQ come from the germline V gene. This CDR3 has 14 amino acids. Losses at the gene ends were 4 bases for V and 1 base for J; bases not matched to a gene: 4. The sequenced material came from PBMCs. This chain uses TRBV4-2 with TRBJ2-7, with 7 nucleotides matching TRBD1. The source of this sequence is a woman in her fifties or sixties in good health and CMV-seropositive. CDR3 sequence reads: CASSPRTGSYEQYF. The CDR3 DNA reads as TGTGCCAGCAGCCCCCGGACAGGTTCCTACGAGCAGTACTTC.